The rows below give T cell receptor beta chains drawn from one sample of a study of blood T cell repertoires in COVID-19. Some clones are missing from TCRdb's copy, which holds only in-frame ones; the method was immunoSEQ multiplex PCR. Seen here are some 200,000 clones, about 80% observed once, and the top ten hold approximately 2.6%. Sequencing was carried out using peripheral blood. The receptors were sampled from a human donor with acute or convalescent COVID-19. The donor label of this sample is uncertain. Both conserved end residues are part of each CDR3. A D gene is named only where the DNA matches it firmly. The size field is filled for only some rows; it gives once, few, many or a size class.

>NA|NA|15|TRBV7-9|TRBJ1-1
CASSFSSRGSTEAFF
TGTGCCAGCAGCTTTTCCTCCCGGGGGAGCACTGAAGCTTTCTTT
>NA|TRBD2|15|TRBV18|TRBJ2-7
CASSPPTSGIYEQYF
TGTGCCAGCTCACCACCGACTAGCGGGATCTACGAGCAGTACTTC
>once|NA|11|TRBV20-1|TRBJ1-2
CSARQDYGYTF
TGCAGTGCTCGACAGGACTATGGCTACACCTTC
>NA|NA|14|TRBV7-2|TRBJ2-3
CASSSGLSTDTQYF
TGTGCCAGCAGCTCAGGACTGAGCACAGATACGCAGTATTTT
>NA|TRBD2|15|TRBV28|TRBJ2-2
CASNSGGRDTGELFF
TGTGCCAGCAATAGCGGGGGGCGCGACACCGGGGAGCTGTTTTTT
>once|TRBD1|15|TRBV10-3|TRBJ1-1
CAISESGTGGTEAFF
TGTGCCATCAGTGAGTCCGGGACAGGGGGGACTGAAGCTTTCTTT
>NA|TRBD1|14|TRBV19|TRBJ1-4
CASSDRASNEKLFF
TGTGCCAGTAGCGACAGGGCCTCTAATGAAAAACTGTTTTTT
>NA|TRBD2|16|TRBV4-1|TRBJ2-1
CASSQESSGRRNEQFF
TGCGCCAGCAGCCAAGAGTCCAGCGGGAGGAGGAATGAGCAGTTCTTC
>NA|NA|20|TRBV4-1|TRBJ1-4
CASSQVPPAGVAATNEKLFF
TGCGCCAGCAGCCAAGTCCCCCCGGCGGGGGTGGCCGCAACTAATGAAAAACTGTTTTTT
>NA|NA|14|TRBV10-3|TRBJ1-5
CAISAAQGNQPQHF
TGTGCCATCAGTGCGGCACAGGGCAATCAGCCCCAGCATTTT
>NA|TRBD1|17|TRBV4-2|TRBJ1-2
CASSPTFTTGINYGYTF
TGTGCCAGCAGCCCTACATTCACGACAGGGATCAACTATGGCTACACCTTC
>NA|NA|14|TRBV5-4|TRBJ1-2
CASSLRGDRNGYTF
TGTGCCAGCAGCCTCCGCGGCGATCGAAATGGCTACACCTTC
>NA|TRBD1|14|TRBV10-1|TRBJ2-7
CASSRTGETHEQYF
TGCGCCAGCAGTCGGACAGGGGAAACTCACGAGCAGTACTTC
>NA|TRBD1|14|TRBV5-1|TRBJ2-1
CASSPQTGGDEQFF
TGCGCCAGCAGCCCCCAGACAGGGGGGGATGAGCAGTTCTTC
>NA|NA|15|TRBV28|TRBJ1-1
CASSRLRDMNTEAFF
TGTGCCAGCAGTAGGCTCCGGGACATGAACACTGAAGCTTTCTTT
>NA|TRBD1|13|TRBV2|TRBJ2-1
CASRAGGNNEQFF
TGTGCCAGCAGGGCAGGGGGAAACAATGAGCAGTTCTTC
>NA|NA|14|TRBV19|TRBJ1-1
CASSIRGAGAEAFF
TGTGCCAGTAGTATAAGAGGAGCTGGAGCTGAAGCTTTCTTT
>NA|TRBD1|14|TRBV7-8|TRBJ2-2
CASSLDRGAGELFF
TGTGCCAGCAGCTTAGACAGGGGGGCCGGGGAGCTGTTTTTT
>NA|TRBD1|14|TRBV14|TRBJ2-2
CASSRTGDAGELFF
TGTGCCAGCAGCCGGACAGGGGACGCCGGGGAGCTGTTTTTT
>NA|NA|11|TRBV5-1|TRBJ2-1
CASSLEGAEFF
TGCGCCAGCAGCTTAGAAGGGGCAGAGTTCTTC
>NA|TRBD2|15|TRBV2|TRBJ2-3
CASSDLAGYTDTQYF
TGTGCCAGCAGTGATCTAGCGGGTTACACAGATACGCAGTATTTT
>NA|TRBD1|12|TRBV6-5|TRBJ1-6
CANGQASSPLHF
TGTGCCAACGGACAGGCGTCTTCACCCCTCCACTTT
>few|TRBD1|13|TRBV30|TRBJ2-7
CAWSVKGGHEQYF
TGTGCCTGGAGTGTTAAAGGGGGCCACGAGCAGTACTTC
>NA|NA|14|TRBV25-1|TRBJ1-1
CASSDRRAVTEAFF
TGTGCCAGCAGTGACCGCAGGGCAGTCACTGAAGCTTTCTTT
>NA|NA|14|TRBV7-8|TRBJ1-5
CASSSGQSNQPQHF
TGTGCCAGCAGCTCGGGACAAAGCAATCAGCCCCAGCATTTT
>NA|TRBD1|15|TRBV7-3|TRBJ1-2
CASSLTSDRGYGYTF
TGTGCCAGCAGCTTAACGTCTGACAGGGGATATGGCTACACCTTC
>NA|NA|15|TRBV7-3|TRBJ2-3
CASSPVSGSTDTQYF
TGTGCCAGCAGCCCTGTTAGCGGAAGCACAGATACGCAGTATTTT
>NA|TRBD1|15|TRBV15|TRBJ1-4
CATSVEGQQNEKLFF
TGTGCCACCAGCGTAGAGGGACAGCAGAATGAAAAACTGTTTTTT
>once|NA|15|TRBV5-1|TRBJ1-4
CASSLEGSGGEKLFF
TGCGCCAGCAGCTTGGAGGGGTCGGGGGGTGAAAAACTGTTTTTT
>NA|TRBD1|12|TRBV19|TRBJ1-2
CASRTGTYGYTF
TGTGCCAGTAGGACAGGGACCTATGGCTACACCTTC
>NA|NA|14|TRBV2|TRBJ1-2
CASSVREGSYGYTF
TGTGCCAGCAGCGTCCGGGAAGGGAGCTATGGCTACACCTTC
>NA|TRBD1|14|TRBV7-3|TRBJ2-1
CASSPTGVNNEQFF
TGTGCCAGCAGTCCGACAGGGGTGAACAATGAGCAGTTCTTC
>NA|NA|15|TRBV19|TRBJ1-6
CASSISTVDNSPLHF
TGTGCCAGTAGTATATCGACTGTCGATAATTCACCCCTCCACTTT